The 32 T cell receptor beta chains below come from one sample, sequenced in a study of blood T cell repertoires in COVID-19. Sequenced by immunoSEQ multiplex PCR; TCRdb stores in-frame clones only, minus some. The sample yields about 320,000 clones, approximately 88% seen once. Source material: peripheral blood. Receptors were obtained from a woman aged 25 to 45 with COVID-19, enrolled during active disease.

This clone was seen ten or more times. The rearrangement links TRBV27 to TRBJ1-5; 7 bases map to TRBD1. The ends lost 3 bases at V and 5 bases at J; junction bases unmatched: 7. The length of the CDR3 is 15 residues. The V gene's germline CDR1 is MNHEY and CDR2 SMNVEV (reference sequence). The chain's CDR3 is CASSFSTGRDQPQHF. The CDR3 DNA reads TGTGCCAGCAGTTTCTCGACAGGGCGGGATCAGCCCCAGCATTTT.

CDR3 nucleotide sequence: TGTGCCAGCAGCCAGGGACTCTTATTGGGTGTCGCTGAAGCTTTCTTT. Its translation is CASSQGLLLGVAEAFF. V and J are TRBV14 and TRBJ1-1; D may be TRBD1 (5 bases). The CDR3 spans 16 residues. Germline loops: CDR1 SGHDN, CDR2 FVKESK. Trimming cost V 3 bases and J 6 bases, with 20 bases left between them.

As DNA, the CDR3 is TGTGCCAGCAGCCCGGGACTCCCCGGATTTAATTCACCCCTCCACTTT. Its protein is CASSPGLPGFNSPLHF. The rearrangement uses TRBV9 and TRBJ1-6, with D perhaps matching TRBD1 (5 bases). V gave up 4 bases and J gave up 6 bases, with 17 bases separating them. The CDR3 is made up of 16 amino acids. Germline V gives CDR1 SGDLS, CDR2 YYNGEE.

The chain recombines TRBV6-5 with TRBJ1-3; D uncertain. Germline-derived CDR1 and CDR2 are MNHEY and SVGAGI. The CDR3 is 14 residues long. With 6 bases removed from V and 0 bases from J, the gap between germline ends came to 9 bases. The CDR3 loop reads CASRIGGSGNTIYF. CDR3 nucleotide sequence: TGTGCCAGCAGGATCGGTGGCTCTGGAAACACCATATATTTT.

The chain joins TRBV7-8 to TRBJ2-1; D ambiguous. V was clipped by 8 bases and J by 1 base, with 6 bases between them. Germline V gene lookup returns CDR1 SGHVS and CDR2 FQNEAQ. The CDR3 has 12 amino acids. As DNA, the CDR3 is TGTGCCAGCCAGTTTTCCTACAATGAGCAGTTCTTC. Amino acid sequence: CASQFSYNEQFF. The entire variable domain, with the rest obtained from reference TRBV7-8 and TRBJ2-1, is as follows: GAGVSQSPRYKVAKRGQDVALRCDPISGHVSLFWYQQALGQGPEFLTYFQNEAQLDKSGLPSDRFFAERPEGSVSTLKIQRTQQEDSAVYLCASQFSYNEQFFGPGTRLTVL.

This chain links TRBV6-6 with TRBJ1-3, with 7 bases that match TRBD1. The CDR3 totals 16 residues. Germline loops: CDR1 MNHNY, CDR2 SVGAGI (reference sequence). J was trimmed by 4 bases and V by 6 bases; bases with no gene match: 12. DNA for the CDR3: TGTGCCAGCAGCAACACGGACAGGTCACGCGGAAACACCATATATTTT. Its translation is CASSNTDRSRGNTIYF.

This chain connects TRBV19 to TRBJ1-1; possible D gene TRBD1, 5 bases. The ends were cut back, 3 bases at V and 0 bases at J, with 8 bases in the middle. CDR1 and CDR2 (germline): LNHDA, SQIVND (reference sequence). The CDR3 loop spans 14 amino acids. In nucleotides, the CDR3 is TGTGCCAGTAGTATGGGGCCAATGAACACTGAAGCTTTCTTT. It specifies CASSMGPMNTEAFF.

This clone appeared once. The CDR3 DNA sequence: TGTGCCACCAGCAGACGCGGGGGGGCCAACGTCCTGACTTTC. This translates into CATSRRGGANVLTF. The chain links TRBV15 to TRBJ2-6, with a tentative D call TRBD2 (5 bases). V was pared by 2 bases and J by 4 bases, with 6 bases between. Germline V lookup: CDR1 LNHNV, CDR2 YYDKDF (reference sequence). CDR3 length: 14 amino acids. The whole variable domain, remainder taken from reference TRBV15 and TRBJ2-6, is DAMVIQNPRYQVTQFGKPVTLSCSQTLNHNVMYWYQQKSSQAPKLLFHYYDKDFNNEADTPDNFQSRRPNTSFCFLDIRSPGLGDTAMYLCATSRRGGANVLTFGAGSRLTVL.

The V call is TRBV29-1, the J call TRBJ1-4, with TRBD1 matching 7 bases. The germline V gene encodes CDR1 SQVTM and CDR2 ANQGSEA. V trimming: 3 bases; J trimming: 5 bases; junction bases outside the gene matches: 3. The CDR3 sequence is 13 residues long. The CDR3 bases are TGCAGCGTTGACACAGGGGAGAATGAAAAACTGTTTTTT. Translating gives CSVDTGENEKLFF.

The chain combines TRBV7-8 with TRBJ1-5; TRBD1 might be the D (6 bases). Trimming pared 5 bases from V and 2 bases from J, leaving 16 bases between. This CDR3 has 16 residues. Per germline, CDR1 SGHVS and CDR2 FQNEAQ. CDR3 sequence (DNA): TGTGCCAGCAGCAAACGCTTGGCAGGGGGCAATCAGCCCCAGCATTTT. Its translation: CASSKRLAGGNQPQHF.

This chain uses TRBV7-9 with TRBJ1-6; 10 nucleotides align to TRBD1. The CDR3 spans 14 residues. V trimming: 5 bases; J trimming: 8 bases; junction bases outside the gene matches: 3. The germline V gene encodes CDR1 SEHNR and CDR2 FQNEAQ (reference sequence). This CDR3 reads CASSLGQGDSPLHF. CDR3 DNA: TGTGCCAGCAGCCTCGGACAGGGGGATTCACCCCTCCACTTT.

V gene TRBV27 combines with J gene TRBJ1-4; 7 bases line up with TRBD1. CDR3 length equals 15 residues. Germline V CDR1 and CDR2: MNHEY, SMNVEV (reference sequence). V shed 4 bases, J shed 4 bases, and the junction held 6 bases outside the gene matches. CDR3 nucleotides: TGTGCCAGCAGTTCCCGGACAGGCAGTAATGAAAAACTGTTTTTT. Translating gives CASSSRTGSNEKLFF. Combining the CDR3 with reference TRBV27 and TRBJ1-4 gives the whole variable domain EAQVTQNPRYLITVTGKKLTVTCSQNMNHEYMSWYRQDPGLGLRQIYYSMNVEVTDKGDVPEGYKVSRKEKRNFPLILESPSPNQTSLYFCASSSRTGSNEKLFFGSGTQLSVL.

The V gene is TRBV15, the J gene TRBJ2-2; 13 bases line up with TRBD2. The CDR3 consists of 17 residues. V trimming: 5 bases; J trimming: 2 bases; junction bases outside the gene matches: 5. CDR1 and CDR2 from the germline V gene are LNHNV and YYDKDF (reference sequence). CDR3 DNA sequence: TGTGCCACCAGCCCGCGGACTAGCGGGGGTAACACCGGGGAGCTGTTTTTT. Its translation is CATSPRTSGGNTGELFF.

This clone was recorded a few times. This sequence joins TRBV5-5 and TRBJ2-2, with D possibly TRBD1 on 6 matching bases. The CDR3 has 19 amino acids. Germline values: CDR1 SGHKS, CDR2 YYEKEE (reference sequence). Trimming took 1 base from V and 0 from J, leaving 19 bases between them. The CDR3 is CASSLTSTGGTPNTGELFF. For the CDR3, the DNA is TGTGCCAGCAGCTTGACTTCGACAGGTGGTACCCCGAACACCGGGGAGCTGTTTTTT.

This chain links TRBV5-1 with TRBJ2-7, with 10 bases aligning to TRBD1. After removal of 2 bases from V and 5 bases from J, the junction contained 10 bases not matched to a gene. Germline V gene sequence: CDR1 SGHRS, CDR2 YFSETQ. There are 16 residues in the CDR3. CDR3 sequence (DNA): TGCGCCAGCAGCTTAGGCAGTACCGGGACAGGGGACGAGCAGTACTTC. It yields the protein CASSLGSTGTGDEQYF.

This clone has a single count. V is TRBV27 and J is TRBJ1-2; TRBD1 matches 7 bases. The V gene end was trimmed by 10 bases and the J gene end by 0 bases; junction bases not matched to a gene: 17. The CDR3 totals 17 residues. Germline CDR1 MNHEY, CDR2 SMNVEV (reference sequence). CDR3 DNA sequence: TGTGCCACCGATCTTGAAAGGGGACAGTCTCCTAACTATGGCTACACCTTC. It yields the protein CATDLERGQSPNYGYTF.

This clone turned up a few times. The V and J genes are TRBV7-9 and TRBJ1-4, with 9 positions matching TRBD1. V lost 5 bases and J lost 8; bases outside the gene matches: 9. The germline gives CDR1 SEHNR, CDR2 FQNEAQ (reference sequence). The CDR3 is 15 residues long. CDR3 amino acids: CASSRLDRGNEKLFF. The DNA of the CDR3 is TGTGCCAGCAGCCGATTGGACAGGGGAAACGAAAAACTGTTTTTT.

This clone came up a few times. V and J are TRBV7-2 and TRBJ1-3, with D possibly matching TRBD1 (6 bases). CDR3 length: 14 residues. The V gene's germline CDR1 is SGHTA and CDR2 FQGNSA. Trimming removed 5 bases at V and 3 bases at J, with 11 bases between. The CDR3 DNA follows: TGTGCCAGCAGCCCACAGGGTTATGGAAACACCATATATTTT. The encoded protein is CASSPQGYGNTIYF.

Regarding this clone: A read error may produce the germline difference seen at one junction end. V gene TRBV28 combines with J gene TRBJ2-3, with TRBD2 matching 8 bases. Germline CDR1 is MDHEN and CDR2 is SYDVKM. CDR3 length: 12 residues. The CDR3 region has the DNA TGTGCCAGCAGTTCAGCGGGGACTAGGGGAAATTTT. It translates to CASSSAGTRGNF.

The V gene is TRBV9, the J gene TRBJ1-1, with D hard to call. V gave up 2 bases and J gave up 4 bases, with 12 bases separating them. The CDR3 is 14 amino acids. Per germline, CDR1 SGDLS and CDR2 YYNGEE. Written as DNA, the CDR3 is TGTGCCAGCAGCGTGCGGGGTGTCGGCACTGAAGCTTTCTTT. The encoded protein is CASSVRGVGTEAFF.

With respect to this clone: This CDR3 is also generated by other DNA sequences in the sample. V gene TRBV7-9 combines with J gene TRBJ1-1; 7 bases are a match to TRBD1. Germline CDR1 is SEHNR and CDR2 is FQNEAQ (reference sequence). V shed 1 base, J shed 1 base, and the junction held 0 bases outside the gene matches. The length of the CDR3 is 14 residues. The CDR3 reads CASSLGQGNTEAFF. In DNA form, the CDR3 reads TGTGCCAGCAGCTTAGGACAGGGGAACACTGAAGCTTTCTTT.

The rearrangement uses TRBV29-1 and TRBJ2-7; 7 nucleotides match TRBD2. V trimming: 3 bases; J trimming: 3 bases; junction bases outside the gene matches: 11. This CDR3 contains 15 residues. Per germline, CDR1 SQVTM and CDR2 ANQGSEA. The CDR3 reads CSVETMDGGSYEQYV. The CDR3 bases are TGCAGCGTTGAGACAATGGACGGGGGGAGCTACGAGCAGTACGTC.

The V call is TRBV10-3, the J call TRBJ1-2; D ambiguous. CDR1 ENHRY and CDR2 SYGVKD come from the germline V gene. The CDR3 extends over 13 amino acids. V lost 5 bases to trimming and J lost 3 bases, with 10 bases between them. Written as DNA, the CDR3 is TGTGCCATCAGTCCAGGCACTGACTATGGCTACACCTTC. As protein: CAISPGTDYGYTF.

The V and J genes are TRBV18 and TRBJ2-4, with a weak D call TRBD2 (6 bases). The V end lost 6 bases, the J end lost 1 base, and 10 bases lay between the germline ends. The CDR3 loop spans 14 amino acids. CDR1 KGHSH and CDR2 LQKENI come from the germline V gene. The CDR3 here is CASSLGGAKNIQYF. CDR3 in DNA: TGTGCCAGCTCGCTAGGAGGGGCCAAAAACATTCAGTACTTC.

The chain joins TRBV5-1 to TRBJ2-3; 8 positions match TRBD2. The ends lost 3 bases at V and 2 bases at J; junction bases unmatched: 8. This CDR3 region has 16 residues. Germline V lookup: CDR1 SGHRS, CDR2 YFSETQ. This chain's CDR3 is CASSSKAGAYTDTQYF. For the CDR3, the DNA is TGCGCCAGCAGCTCCAAAGCGGGGGCCTACACAGATACGCAGTATTTT. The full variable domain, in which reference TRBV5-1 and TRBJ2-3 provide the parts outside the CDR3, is KAGVTQTPRYLIKTRGQQVTLSCSPISGHRSVSWYQQTPGQGLQFLFEYFSETQRNKGNFPGRFSGRQFSNSRSEMNVSTLELGDSALYLCASSSKAGAYTDTQYFGPGTRLTVL.

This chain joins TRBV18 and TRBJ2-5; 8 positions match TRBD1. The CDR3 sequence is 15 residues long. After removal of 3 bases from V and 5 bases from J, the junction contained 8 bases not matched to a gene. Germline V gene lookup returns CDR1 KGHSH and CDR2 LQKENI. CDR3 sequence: CASSPGQGRYETQYF. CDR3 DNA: TGTGCCAGCTCACCCGGACAGGGTCGTTACGAGACCCAGTACTTC.

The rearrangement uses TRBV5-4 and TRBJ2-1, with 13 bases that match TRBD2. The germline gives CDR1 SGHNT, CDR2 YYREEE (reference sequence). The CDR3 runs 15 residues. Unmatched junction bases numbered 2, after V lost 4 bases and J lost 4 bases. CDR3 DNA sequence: TGTGCCAGCAGCGGACTAGCGGGGGAGTACAATGAGCAGTTCTTC. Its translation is CASSGLAGEYNEQFF.

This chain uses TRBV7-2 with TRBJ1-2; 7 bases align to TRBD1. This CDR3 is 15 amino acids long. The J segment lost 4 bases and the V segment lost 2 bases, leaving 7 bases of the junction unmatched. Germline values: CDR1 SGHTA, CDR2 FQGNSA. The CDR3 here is CASSLQGGSGYGYTF. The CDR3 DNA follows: TGTGCCAGCAGCTTACAGGGGGGCTCGGGCTATGGCTACACCTTC.

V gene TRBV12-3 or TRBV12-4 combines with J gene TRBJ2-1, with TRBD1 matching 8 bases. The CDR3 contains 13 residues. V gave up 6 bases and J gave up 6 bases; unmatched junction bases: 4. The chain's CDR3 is CASRGTGTNEQFF. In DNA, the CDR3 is TGTGCCAGCAGAGGGACAGGAACCAATGAGCAGTTCTTC.

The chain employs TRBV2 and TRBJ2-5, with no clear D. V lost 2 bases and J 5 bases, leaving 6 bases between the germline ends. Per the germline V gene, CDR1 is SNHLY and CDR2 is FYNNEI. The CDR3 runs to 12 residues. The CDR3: CASSEPFETQYF. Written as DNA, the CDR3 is TGTGCCAGCAGTGAACCGTTCGAGACCCAGTACTTC.

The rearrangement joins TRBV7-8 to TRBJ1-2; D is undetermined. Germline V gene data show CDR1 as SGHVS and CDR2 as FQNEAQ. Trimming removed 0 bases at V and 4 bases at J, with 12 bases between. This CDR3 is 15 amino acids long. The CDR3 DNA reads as TGTGCCAGCAGCTTAGCCCTAGAGGTGGGCTATGGCTACACCTTC. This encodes CASSLALEVGYGYTF.

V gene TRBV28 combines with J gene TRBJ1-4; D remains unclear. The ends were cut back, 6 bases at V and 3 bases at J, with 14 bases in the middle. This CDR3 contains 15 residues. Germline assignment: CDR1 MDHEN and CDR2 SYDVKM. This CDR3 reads CASRPRGLANEKLFF. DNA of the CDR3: TGTGCCAGCAGACCCCGTGGCCTAGCTAATGAAAAACTGTTTTTT.